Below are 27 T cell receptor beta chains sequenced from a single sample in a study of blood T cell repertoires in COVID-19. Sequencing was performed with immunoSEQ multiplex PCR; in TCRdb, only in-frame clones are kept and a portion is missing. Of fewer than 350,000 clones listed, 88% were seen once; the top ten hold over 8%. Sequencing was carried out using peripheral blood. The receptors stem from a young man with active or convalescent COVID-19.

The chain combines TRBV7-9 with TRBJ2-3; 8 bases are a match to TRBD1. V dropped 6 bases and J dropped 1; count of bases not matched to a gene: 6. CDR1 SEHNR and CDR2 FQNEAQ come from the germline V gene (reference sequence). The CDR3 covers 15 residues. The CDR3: CASRHNRGGTDTQYF. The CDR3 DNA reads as TGTGCCAGCAGACATAACAGGGGGGGCACAGATACGCAGTATTTT.

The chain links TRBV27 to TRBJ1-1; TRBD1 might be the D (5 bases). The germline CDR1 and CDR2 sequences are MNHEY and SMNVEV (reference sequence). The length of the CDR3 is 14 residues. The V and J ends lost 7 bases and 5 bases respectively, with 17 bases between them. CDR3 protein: CASIPGTGGTEAFF. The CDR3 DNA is TGTGCCAGCATCCCCGGGACGGGGGGAACTGAAGCTTTCTTT.

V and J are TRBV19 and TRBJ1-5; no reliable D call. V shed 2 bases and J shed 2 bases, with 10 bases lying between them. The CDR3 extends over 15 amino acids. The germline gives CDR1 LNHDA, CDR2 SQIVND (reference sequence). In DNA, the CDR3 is TGTGCCAGTAGTATATTCACGGGAGGCAATCAGCCCCAGCATTTT. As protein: CASSIFTGGNQPQHF. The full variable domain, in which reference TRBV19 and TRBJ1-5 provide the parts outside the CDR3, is DGGITQSPKYLFRKEGQNVTLSCEQNLNHDAMYWYRQDPGQGLRLIYYSQIVNDFQKGDIAEGYSVSREKKESFPLTVTSAQKNPTAFYLCASSIFTGGNQPQHFGDGTRLSIL.

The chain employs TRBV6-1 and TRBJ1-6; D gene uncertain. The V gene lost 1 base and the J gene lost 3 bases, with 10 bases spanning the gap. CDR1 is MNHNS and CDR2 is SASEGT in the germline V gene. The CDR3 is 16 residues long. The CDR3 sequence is CASSEDGWFYNSPLHF. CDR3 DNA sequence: TGTGCCAGCAGTGAAGACGGGTGGTTCTATAATTCACCCCTCCACTTT.

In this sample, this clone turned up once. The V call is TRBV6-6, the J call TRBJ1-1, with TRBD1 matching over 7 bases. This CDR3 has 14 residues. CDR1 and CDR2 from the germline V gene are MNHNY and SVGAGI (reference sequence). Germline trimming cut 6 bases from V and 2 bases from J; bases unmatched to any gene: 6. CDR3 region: CASSAGGFNTEAFF. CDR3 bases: TGTGCCAGCAGCGCAGGGGGGTTTAACACTGAAGCTTTCTTT.

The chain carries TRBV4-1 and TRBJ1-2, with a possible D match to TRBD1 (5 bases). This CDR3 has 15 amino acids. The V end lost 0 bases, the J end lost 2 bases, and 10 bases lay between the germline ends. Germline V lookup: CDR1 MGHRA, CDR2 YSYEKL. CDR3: CASSQEGGVNYGYTF. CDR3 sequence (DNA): TGCGCCAGCAGCCAAGAGGGGGGGGTAAACTATGGCTACACCTTC.

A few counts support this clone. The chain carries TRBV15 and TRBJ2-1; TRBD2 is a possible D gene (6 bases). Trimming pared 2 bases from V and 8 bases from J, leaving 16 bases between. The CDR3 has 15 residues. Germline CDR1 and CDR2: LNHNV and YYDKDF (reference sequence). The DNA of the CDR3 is TGTGCCACCAGCAGAAAAACGTCCGGGAGAGATGAGCAGTTCTTC. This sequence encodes CATSRKTSGRDEQFF. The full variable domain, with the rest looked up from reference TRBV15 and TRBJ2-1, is DAMVIQNPRYQVTQFGKPVTLSCSQTLNHNVMYWYQQKSSQAPKLLFHYYDKDFNNEADTPDNFQSRRPNTSFCFLDIRSPGLGDTAMYLCATSRKTSGRDEQFFGPGTRLTVL.

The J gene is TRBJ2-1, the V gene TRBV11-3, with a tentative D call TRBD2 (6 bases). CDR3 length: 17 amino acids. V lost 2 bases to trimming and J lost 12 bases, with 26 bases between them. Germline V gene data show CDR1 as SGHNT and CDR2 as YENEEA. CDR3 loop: CASSLKPVLTRDEVQFF. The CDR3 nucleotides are TGTGCCAGCAGCTTAAAGCCCGTCCTGACTAGGGATGAAGTGCAGTTCTTC.

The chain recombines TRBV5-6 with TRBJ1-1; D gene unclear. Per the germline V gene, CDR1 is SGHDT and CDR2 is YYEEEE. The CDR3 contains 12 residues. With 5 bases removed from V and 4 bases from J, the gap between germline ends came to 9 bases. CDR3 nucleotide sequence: TGTGCCAGCAGGGGAGGTGGCACTGAAGCTTTCTTT. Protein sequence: CASRGGGTEAFF. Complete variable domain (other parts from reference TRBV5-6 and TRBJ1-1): DAGVTQSPTHLIKTRGQQVTLRCSPKSGHDTVSWYQQALGQGPQFIFQYYEEEERQRGNFPDRFSGHQFPNYSSELNVNALLLGDSALYLCASRGGGTEAFFGQGTRLTVV.

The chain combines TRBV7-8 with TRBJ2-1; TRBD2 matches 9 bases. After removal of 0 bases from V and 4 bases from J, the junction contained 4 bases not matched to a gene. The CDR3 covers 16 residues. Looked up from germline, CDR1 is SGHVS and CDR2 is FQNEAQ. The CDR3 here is CASSLAQAGGYNEQFF. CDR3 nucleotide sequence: TGTGCCAGCAGCTTAGCCCAAGCGGGGGGATACAATGAGCAGTTCTTC.

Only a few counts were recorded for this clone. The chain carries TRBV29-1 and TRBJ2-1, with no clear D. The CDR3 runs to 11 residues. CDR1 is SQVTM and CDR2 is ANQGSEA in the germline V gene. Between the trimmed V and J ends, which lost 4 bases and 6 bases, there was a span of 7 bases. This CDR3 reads CSVAGSNEQFF. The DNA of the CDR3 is TGCAGCGTTGCCGGTAGCAATGAGCAGTTCTTC.

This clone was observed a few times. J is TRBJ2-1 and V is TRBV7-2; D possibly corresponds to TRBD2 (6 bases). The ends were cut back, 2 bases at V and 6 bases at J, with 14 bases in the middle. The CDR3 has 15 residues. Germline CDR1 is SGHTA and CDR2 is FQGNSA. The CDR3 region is CASSLQGGRGNEQFF. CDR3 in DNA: TGTGCCAGCAGCTTACAGGGCGGGCGGGGCAATGAGCAGTTCTTC.

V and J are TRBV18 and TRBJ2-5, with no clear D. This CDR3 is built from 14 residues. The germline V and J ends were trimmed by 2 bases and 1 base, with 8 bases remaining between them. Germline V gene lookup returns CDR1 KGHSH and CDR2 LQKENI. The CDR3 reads CASSPSNGQETQYF. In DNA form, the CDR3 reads TGTGCCAGCTCACCAAGTAACGGCCAAGAGACCCAGTACTTC.

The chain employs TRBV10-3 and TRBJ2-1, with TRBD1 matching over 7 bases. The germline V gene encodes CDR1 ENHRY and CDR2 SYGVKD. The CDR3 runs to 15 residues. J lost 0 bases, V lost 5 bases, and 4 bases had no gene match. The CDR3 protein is CAISWTGSSYNEQFF. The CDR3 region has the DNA TGTGCCATCAGTTGGACAGGAAGCTCCTACAATGAGCAGTTCTTC.

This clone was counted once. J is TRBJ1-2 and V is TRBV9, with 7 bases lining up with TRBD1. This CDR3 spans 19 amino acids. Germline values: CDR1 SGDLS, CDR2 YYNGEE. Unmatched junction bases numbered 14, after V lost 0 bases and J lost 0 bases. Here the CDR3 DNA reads TGTGCCAGCAGCGTAGCGCCTTCAATAGGACAGGCATCTAACTATGGCTACACCTTC. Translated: CASSVAPSIGQASNYGYTF.

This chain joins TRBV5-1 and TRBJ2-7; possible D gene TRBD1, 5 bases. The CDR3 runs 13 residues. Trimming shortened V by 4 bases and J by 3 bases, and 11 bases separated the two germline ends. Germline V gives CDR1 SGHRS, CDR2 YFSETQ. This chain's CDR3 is CASSQDRSYEQYF. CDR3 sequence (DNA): TGCGCCAGCAGCCAAGACAGAAGCTACGAGCAGTACTTC. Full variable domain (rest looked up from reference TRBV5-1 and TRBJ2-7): KAGVTQTPRYLIKTRGQQVTLSCSPISGHRSVSWYQQTPGQGLQFLFEYFSETQRNKGNFPGRFSGRQFSNSRSEMNVSTLELGDSALYLCASSQDRSYEQYFGPGTRLTVT.

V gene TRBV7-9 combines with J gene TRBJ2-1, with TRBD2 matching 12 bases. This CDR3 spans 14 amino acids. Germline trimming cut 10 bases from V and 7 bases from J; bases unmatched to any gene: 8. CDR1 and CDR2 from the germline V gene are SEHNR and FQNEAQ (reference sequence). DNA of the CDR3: TGTGCCACTGGGACTAGCGGGTCGGGTAATGAGCAGTTCTTC. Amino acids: CATGTSGSGNEQFF.

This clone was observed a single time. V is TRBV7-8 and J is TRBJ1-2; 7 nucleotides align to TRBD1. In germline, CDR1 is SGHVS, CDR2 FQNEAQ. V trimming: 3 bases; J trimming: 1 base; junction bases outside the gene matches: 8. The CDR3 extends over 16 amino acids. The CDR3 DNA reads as TGTGCCAGCAGCTTTTTTTCGACAGGGCTTAACTATGGCTACACCTTC. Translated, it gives CASSFFSTGLNYGYTF.

CDR3 loop: CASSIRGYYTEAFF. CDR3 sequence (DNA): TGTGCCAGTAGTATCCGGGGGTATTACACTGAAGCTTTCTTT. This chain joins TRBV19 and TRBJ1-1, with D maybe TRBD1 (5 bases). CDR3 length: 14 residues. In germline, CDR1 is LNHDA, CDR2 SQIVND (reference sequence). V was pared by 3 bases and J by 3 bases, with 11 bases between. The full variable domain, its missing parts supplied by reference TRBV19 and TRBJ1-1, is DGGITQSPKYLFRKEGQNVTLSCEQNLNHDAMYWYRQDPGQGLRLIYYSQIVNDFQKGDIAEGYSVSREKKESFPLTVTSAQKNPTAFYLCASSIRGYYTEAFFGQGTRLTVV.

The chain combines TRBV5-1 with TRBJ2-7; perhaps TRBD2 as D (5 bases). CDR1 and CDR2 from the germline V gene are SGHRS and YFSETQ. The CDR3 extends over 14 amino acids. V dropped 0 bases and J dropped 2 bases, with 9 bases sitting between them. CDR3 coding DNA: TGCGCCAGCAGCTTGGAGGCCGGGACCTACGAGCAGTACTTC. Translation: CASSLEAGTYEQYF. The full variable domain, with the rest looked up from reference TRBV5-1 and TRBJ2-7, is KAGVTQTPRYLIKTRGQQVTLSCSPISGHRSVSWYQQTPGQGLQFLFEYFSETQRNKGNFPGRFSGRQFSNSRSEMNVSTLELGDSALYLCASSLEAGTYEQYFGPGTRLTVT.

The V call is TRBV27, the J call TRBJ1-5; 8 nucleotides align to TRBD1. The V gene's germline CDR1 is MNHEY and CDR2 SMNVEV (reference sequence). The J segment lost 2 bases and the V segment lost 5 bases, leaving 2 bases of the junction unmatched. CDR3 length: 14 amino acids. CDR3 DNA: TGTGCCAGCAGTAAGACAGGGGGCAATCAGCCCCAGCATTTT. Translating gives CASSKTGGNQPQHF.

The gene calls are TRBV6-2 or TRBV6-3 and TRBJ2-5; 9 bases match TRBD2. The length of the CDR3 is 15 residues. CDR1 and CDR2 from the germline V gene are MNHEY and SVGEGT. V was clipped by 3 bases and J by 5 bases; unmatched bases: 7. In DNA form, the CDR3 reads TGTGCCAGCAGTTATATAGCGGGGGCGACGGAGACCCAGTACTTC. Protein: CASSYIAGATETQYF.

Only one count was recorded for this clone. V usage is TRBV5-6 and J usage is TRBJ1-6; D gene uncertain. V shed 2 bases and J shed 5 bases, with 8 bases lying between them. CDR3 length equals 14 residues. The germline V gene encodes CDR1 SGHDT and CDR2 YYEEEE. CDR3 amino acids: CASSFRGNNSPLHF. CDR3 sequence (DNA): TGTGCCAGCAGCTTCCGCGGGAATAATTCACCCCTCCACTTT.

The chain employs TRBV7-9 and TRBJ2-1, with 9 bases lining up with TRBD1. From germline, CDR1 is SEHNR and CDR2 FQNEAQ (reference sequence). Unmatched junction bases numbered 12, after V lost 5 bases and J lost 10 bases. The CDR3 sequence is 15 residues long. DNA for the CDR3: TGTGCCAGCAGCCGCGACGACAGGGGGGGAGGCGAGCAGTTCTTC. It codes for CASSRDDRGGGEQFF.

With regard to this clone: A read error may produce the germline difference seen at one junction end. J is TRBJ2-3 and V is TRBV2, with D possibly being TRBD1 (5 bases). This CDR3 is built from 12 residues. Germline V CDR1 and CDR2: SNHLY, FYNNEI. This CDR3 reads CTSSGATDTQYF. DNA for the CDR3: TGTACCAGCAGTGGGGCCACAGATACGCAGTATTTT.

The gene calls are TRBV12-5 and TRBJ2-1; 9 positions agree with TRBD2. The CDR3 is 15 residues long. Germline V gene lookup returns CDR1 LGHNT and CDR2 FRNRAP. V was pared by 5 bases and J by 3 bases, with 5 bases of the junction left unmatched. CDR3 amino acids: CASGREAGGYNEQFF. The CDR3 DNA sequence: TGTGCTAGTGGTAGAGAAGCGGGGGGCTACAATGAGCAGTTCTTC.

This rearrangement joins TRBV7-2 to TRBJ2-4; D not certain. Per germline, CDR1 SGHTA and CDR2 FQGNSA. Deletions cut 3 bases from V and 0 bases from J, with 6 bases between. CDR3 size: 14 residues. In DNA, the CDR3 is TGTGCCAGCAGCTTTAGCCGAGCCAAAAACATTCAGTACTTC. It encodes CASSFSRAKNIQYF. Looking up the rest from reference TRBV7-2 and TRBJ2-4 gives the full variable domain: GAGVSQSPSNKVTEKGKDVELRCDPISGHTALYWYRQSLGQGLEFLIYFQGNSAPDKSGLPSDRFSAERTGGSVSTLTIQRTQQEDSAVYLCASSFSRAKNIQYFGAGTRLSVL.